The T cell receptor beta chain under discussion was sequenced for a study of CD8 T cell repertoires and HIV-1 epitope variants. The germline gives CDR1 SGDLS, CDR2 YYNGEE. CDR3 length equals 14 residues. V was pared by 0 bases and J by 0 bases, with 7 bases between. Details on this clone: Its matching antigen is unknown.

The protocol was immunoSEQ multiplex PCR, while the TCRdb copy is restricted to in-frame clones and leaves out a portion. The sample includes some 4,400 clones, around 67% of them seen just once. This TCR came from a male donor with HIV. The chain uses TRBV9 and TRBJ2-7; TRBD2 might be the D (5 bases). Sequencing used cultured CD8+ T cells derived from PBMCs. This chain's CDR3 is CASSVEGSSYEQYF. CDR3 nucleotide sequence: TGTGCCAGCAGCGTAGAAGGGAGCTCCTACGAGCAGTACTTC.